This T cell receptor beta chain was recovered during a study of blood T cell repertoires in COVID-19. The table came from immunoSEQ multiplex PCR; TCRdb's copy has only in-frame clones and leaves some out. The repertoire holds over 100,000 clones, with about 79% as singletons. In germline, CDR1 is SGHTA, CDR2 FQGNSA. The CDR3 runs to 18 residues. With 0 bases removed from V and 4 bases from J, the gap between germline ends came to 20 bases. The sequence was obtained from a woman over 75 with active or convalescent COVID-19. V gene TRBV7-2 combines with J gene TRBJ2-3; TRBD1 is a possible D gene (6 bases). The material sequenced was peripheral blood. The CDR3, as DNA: TGTGCCAGCAGCTTAGCGACAAGTTACAGGGTTGGCGCAGATACGCAGTATTTT. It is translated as CASSLATSYRVGADTQYF.